The rows below give T cell receptor beta chains drawn from one sample of a study of post-analysis software for immune sequencing data. TCRdb passed the PCR reads through MiXCR, listing each CDR3 protein once. The repertoire holds about 500,000 distinct CDR3 sequences, with nearly 45% as singletons. The sample was blood. The receptors were sampled from a girl under 18 with multiple sclerosis. The CDR3 runs from the conserved cysteine through the conserved F or W. A D gene is named only where the DNA matches it firmly. Clone size, where shown, is once, few, many, or a class for clones that have expanded.

d_call j_call v_call clone_size cdr3_aa cdr3_nt
NA TRBJ2-3 TRBV12-3/TRBV12-4 few CASSLYGPDTQYF TGTGCCAGCAGTTTATACGGACCAGATACGCAGTATTTT
TRBD1 TRBJ2-7 TRBV9 NA CASSAPGQGRHEQYF TGCGCCAGCAGCGCGCCGGGACAGGGTCGGCACGAGCAGTACTTC
NA TRBJ1-5 TRBV18 NA CASSPTGGGDQPQHF TGTGCCAGCTCACCAACGGGAGGGGGTGATCAGCCCCAGCATTTT
NA TRBJ1-4 TRBV5-5 NA CASSDTATNEKLFF TGTGCCAGCAGCGACACCGCAACTAATGAAAAACTGTTTTTT
TRBD2 TRBJ2-3 TRBV18 NA CASSPISGSGADTQYF TGTGCCAGCTCACCGATCAGCGGGAGTGGAGCAGATACGCAGTATTTT
NA TRBJ2-3 TRBV29-1 NA CSVEDRRGGRDTQYF TGCAGCGTTGAAGATCGAAGGGGAGGACGAGATACGCAGTATTTT
NA TRBJ2-7 TRBV5-1 NA CASSSDPRPGPHEQYF TGCGCCAGCAGCTCAGATCCTCGTCCGGGGCCCCACGAGCAGTACTTC
TRBD1 TRBJ1-1 TRBV20-1 once CSAESEGALTEAFF TGCAGTGCGGAATCGGAGGGGGCGCTCACTGAAGCTTTCTTT
TRBD2 TRBJ2-5 TRBV7-2 few CASSSKRDYQETQYF TGTGCCAGCAGCTCAAAGCGGGACTACCAAGAGACCCAGTACTTC
TRBD2 TRBJ2-3 TRBV29-1 NA CSVASIGLAGGLSTDTQYF TGCAGCGTTGCGTCGATTGGACTAGCGGGAGGGCTTAGCACAGATACGCAGTATTTT
NA TRBJ1-5 TRBV5-1 NA CASSLGPGEGNQPQHF TGCGCCAGCAGCTTGGGTCCGGGCGAGGGCAATCAGCCCCAGCATTTT
TRBD2 TRBJ2-1 TRBV7-2 NA CASSPPGGRAYIEQFF TGTGCCAGCAGCCCCCCCGGCGGGAGGGCCTACATTGAGCAGTTCTTC
TRBD1 TRBJ2-7 TRBV6-1 NA CASSSIPPDRGTYEQYF TGTGCCAGCAGCTCCATCCCCCCGGACAGGGGAACCTACGAGCAGTACTTC
NA TRBJ2-2 TRBV5-1 NA CASSLPPGQNTGELFF TGCGCCAGCAGCTTGCCCCCGGGGCAGAACACCGGGGAGCTGTTTTTT
NA TRBJ1-5 TRBV18 NA CASSPVPVVNQPQHF TGTGCCAGCTCACCAGTCCCGGTTGTCAATCAGCCCCAGCATTTT
TRBD1 TRBJ1-2 TRBV6-5 NA CASRSTGAYGYTF TGTGCCAGCAGGTCTACAGGGGCCTATGGCTACACCTTC
NA TRBJ1-2 TRBV5-1 NA CASSLLAGQTDGYTF TGCGCCAGCAGCTTGCTTGCCGGGCAGACTGACGGCTACACCTTC
NA TRBJ2-1 TRBV19 NA CASDSPGSPSYNEQFF TGTGCCAGTGATAGCCCCGGGAGCCCATCCTACAATGAGCAGTTCTTC
NA TRBJ2-1 TRBV6-5 NA CASSYRTDNEQFF TGTGCCAGCAGTTACAGGACGGACAATGAGCAGTTCTTC
NA TRBJ2-7 TRBV10-3 few CAISTSEREQYF TGTGCCATCAGTACTTCTGAGCGCGAGCAGTACTTC
NA TRBJ1-2 TRBV7-9 NA CASSLVWGQYGYGYTF TGTGCCAGCAGCTTAGTTTGGGGGCAGTACGGGTATGGCTACACCTTC
NA TRBJ1-1 TRBV5-1 few CASGEGVNTEAFF TGCGCCAGCGGAGAGGGCGTTAACACTGAAGCTTTCTTT
TRBD1 TRBJ2-5 TRBV5-1 NA CASSSGTGETQYF TGCGCCAGCAGCTCGGGGACAGGAGAGACCCAGTACTTC
TRBD1 TRBJ1-2 TRBV25-1 NA CASRSDRAPKGGYTF TGTGCCAGCCGATCTGACAGGGCCCCAAAGGGGGGCTACACCTTC
NA TRBJ1-2 TRBV5-1 NA CASSLGRMNYGYTF TGCGCCAGCAGCTTGGGACGGATGAACTATGGCTACACCTTC
NA TRBJ2-7 TRBV25-1 few CATRWRTSGEQYF TGTGCCACCCGGTGGAGGACGAGTGGCGAGCAGTACTTC
NA TRBJ1-5 TRBV7-9 few CASSLGAGSNQPQHF TGTGCCAGCAGCTTGGGGGCAGGGTCAAATCAGCCCCAGCATTTT
NA TRBJ2-7 TRBV7-2 few CASSRGHEQYF TGTGCCAGCAGCCGCGGCCACGAGCAGTACTTC
NA TRBJ2-1 TRBV12-3/TRBV12-4 NA CASSPSGTARSDEQFF TGTGCCAGCAGTCCCTCCGGGACGGCCCGTTCGGATGAGCAGTTCTTC
NA TRBJ1-1 TRBV12-3/TRBV12-4 NA CASRLADRDRAEAFF TGTGCCAGCAGACTCGCAGACCGGGACCGAGCTGAAGCTTTCTTT
NA TRBJ2-7 TRBV5-1 few CASSLALGSEQYF TGCGCCAGCAGCTTGGCCTTGGGATCCGAGCAGTACTTC
NA TRBJ2-7 TRBV27 NA CASSSFEGYEQYF TGTGCCAGCAGTTCATTCGAGGGCTACGAGCAGTACTTC
TRBD2 TRBJ2-1 TRBV20-1 NA CSAGGLAPYNEQFF TGCAGTGCTGGGGGACTAGCGCCCTACAATGAGCAGTTCTTC
NA TRBJ2-7 TRBV20-1 few CSAAHSYEQYF TGCAGTGCCGCACACAGCTACGAGCAGTACTTC
NA TRBJ2-5 TRBV9 few CASSQTAWQGDETQYF TGTGCCAGCAGCCAGACCGCGTGGCAGGGTGACGAGACCCAGTACTTC
TRBD2 TRBJ2-1 TRBV27 NA CASSLASGRNEQFF TGTGCCAGCAGTCTGGCTAGCGGGAGGAATGAGCAGTTCTTC
NA TRBJ2-7 TRBV4-1 few CASSRQDSHEQYF TGCGCCAGCAGCCGCCAGGACTCCCACGAGCAGTACTTC
NA TRBJ2-1 TRBV29-1 few CSVERADYNEQFF TGCAGCGTTGAGCGGGCCGATTACAATGAGCAGTTCTTC
NA TRBJ1-2 TRBV12-3/TRBV12-4 few CASSKEQGRDGYTF TGTGCCAGCAGTAAGGAACAGGGACGAGATGGCTACACCTTC
NA TRBJ2-7 TRBV7-9 NA CASSPSSRFHEQYF TGTGCCAGCAGCCCAAGCTCCAGGTTCCACGAGCAGTACTTC
NA TRBJ2-7 TRBV29-1 NA CALRTQHTYEQYF TGCGCCCTCCGGACACAGCATACCTACGAGCAGTACTTC
NA TRBJ2-1 TRBV7-9 few CASSQTDTPTRGEQFF TGTGCCAGCAGCCAAACGGACACCCCAACGCGTGGTGAGCAGTTCTTC
TRBD1 TRBJ2-5 TRBV29-1 few CSAESRTGSLETQYF TGCAGCGCAGAGAGCAGGACAGGATCCCTAGAGACCCAGTACTTC
NA TRBJ2-7 TRBV15 NA CATSREVLLQGTSYEQYF TGTGCCACCAGCAGAGAGGTCCTCTTACAGGGAACCTCCTACGAGCAGTACTTC
TRBD2 TRBJ2-7 TRBV6-1 NA CASSDSTGLIFDEQYF TGTGCCAGCAGTGATTCCACGGGACTAATATTCGATGAGCAGTACTTC
NA TRBJ1-2 TRBV20-1 few CSARDRVKGGYTF TGCAGTGCTAGAGACAGGGTTAAAGGGGGCTACACCTTC